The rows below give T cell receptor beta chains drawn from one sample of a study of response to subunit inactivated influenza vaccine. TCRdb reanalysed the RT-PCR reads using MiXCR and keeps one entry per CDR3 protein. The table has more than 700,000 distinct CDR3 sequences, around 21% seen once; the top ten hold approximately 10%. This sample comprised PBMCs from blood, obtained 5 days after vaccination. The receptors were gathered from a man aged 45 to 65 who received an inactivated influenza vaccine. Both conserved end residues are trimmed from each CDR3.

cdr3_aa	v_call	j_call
ASSSPPGTSAHEQY	TRBV7-9	TRBJ2-7
ASSSGLVYEQY	TRBV7-2	TRBJ2-7
ASNKGGAGANVLT	TRBV6-1	TRBJ2-6
AGSLGLEIDEQF	TRBV6-1	TRBJ2-1
ASSPTDLYEQY	TRBV18	TRBJ2-7
ASSGTGGGNNEQF	TRBV6-2/TRBV6-3	TRBJ2-1
ASTPGLASYEQY	TRBV27	TRBJ2-7
SASGGQPNYGYT	TRBV20-1	TRBJ1-2
ASSPPGTQLIGGYT	TRBV18	TRBJ1-2
ASSLGARADTQY	TRBV12-3/TRBV12-4	TRBJ2-3
ASSSGQGAWDEQF	TRBV5-6	TRBJ2-1
ASSEATLAGSKNIQY	TRBV6-1	TRBJ2-4
SASGQLSSYNEQF	TRBV20-1	TRBJ2-1
ASSLGLVIGRETQY	TRBV5-1	TRBJ2-5
SAGGGVGEQF	TRBV20-1	TRBJ2-1
ASSFERNQPQH	TRBV12-3/TRBV12-4	TRBJ1-5
ASSQYSYGYT	TRBV12-3/TRBV12-4	TRBJ1-2
ASKDRSSYNSPLH	TRBV2	TRBJ1-6
ASSFDPYSNQPQH	TRBV19	TRBJ1-5
ATIVAGGPIYEQY	TRBV28	TRBJ2-7
ASSPDRNEKLF	TRBV18	TRBJ1-4
ASSSRQGWYSEQY	TRBV28	TRBJ2-7
SGLSGQVRDTGELF	TRBV20-1	TRBJ2-2
ASSQREYYEQY	TRBV3-1	TRBJ2-7
ASSLDTDEKLF	TRBV7-9	TRBJ1-4
ASSAYRDRGQPQH	TRBV7-9	TRBJ1-5
ASSPVAGVSTDTQY	TRBV18	TRBJ2-3
SARLPFGRIQETQY	TRBV20-1	TRBJ2-5